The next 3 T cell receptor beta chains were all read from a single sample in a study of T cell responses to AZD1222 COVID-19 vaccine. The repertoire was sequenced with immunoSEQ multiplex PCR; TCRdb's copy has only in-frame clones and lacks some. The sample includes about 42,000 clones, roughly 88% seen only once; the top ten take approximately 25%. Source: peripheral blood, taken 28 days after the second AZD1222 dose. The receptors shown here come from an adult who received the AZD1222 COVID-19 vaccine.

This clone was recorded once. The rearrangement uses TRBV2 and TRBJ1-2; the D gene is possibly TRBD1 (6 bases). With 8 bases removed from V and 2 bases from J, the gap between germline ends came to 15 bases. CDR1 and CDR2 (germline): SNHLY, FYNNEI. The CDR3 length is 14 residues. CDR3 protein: CASQAGDLNYGYTF. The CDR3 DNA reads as TGTGCCAGCCAAGCAGGGGATTTGAACTATGGCTACACCTTC.

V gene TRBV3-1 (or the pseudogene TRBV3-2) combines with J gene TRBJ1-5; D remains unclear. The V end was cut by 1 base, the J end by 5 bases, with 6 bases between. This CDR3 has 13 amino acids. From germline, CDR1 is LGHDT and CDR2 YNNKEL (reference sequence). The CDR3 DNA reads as TGTGCCAGCAGCCAAGGTTGGTATCAGCCCCAGCATTTT. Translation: CASSQGWYQPQHF.

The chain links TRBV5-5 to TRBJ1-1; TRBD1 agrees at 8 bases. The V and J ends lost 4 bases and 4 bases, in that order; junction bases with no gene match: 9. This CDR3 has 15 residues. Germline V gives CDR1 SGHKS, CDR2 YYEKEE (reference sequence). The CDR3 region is CASSLGQVGFTEAFF. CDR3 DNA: TGTGCCAGCAGCCTGGGACAGGTGGGCTTCACTGAAGCTTTCTTT.